These 28 T cell receptor beta chains came from one sample sequenced in a study of T-cell memory formation after mild COVID-19. TCRdb reanalysed the 5' RACE reads using MiXCR and keeps one entry per CDR3 protein. Of almost 550,000 distinct CDR3 sequences detected, about a fifth appear once; the ten largest clones hold around an eighth. The sequencing sample was made of PBMCs or a T cell subset sorted from them (not recorded which). These receptors were taken from an adult woman who had mild COVID-19 (a few samples of this study predate the infection). Cell type and time point are not known.

V gene TRBV4-3 combines with J gene TRBJ2-5, with D maybe TRBD1 (6 bases). Germline V lookup: CDR1 LGHNA, CDR2 YSLEER. V was clipped by 0 bases and J by 4 bases, with 18 bases between them. CDR3 length: 17 amino acids. This CDR3 reads CASSQEEPGHAGETQYF. The CDR3 DNA sequence: TGCGCCAGCAGCCAAGAGGAACCGGGACATGCAGGAGAGACCCAGTACTTC.

This clonotype was found a few times. The V call is TRBV5-8, the J call TRBJ2-1; 11 nucleotides agree with TRBD2. This CDR3 is built from 17 residues. Germline V gene lookup returns CDR1 SGHTS and CDR2 YDEGEE. V gave up 4 bases and J gave up 0 bases; unmatched junction bases: 6. The CDR3 DNA follows: TGTGCCAGCAGCGACCTAGCGGGGGGTAGCTCCTACAATGAGCAGTTCTTC. This translates into CASSDLAGGSSYNEQFF. The full variable domain, with the rest looked up from reference TRBV5-8 and TRBJ2-1, is EAGVTQSPTHLIKTRGQQATLRCSPISGHTSVYWYQQALGLGLQFLLWYDEGEERNRGNFPPRFSGRQFPNYSSELNVNALELEDSALYLCASSDLAGGSSYNEQFFGPGTRLTVL.

This chain joins TRBV18 and TRBJ1-1; the D gene is possibly TRBD1 (5 bases). Germline V gene data show CDR1 as KGHSH and CDR2 as LQKENI. This CDR3 region has 16 residues. V shed 3 bases and J shed 7 bases, with 21 bases lying between them. The CDR3 loop is CASSPVGGTIPGEAFF. As DNA, the CDR3 is TGTGCCAGCTCACCTGTCGGAGGGACCATCCCAGGTGAAGCTTTCTTT.

The V call is TRBV3-1, the J call TRBJ2-7; no firm D call. Germline-derived CDR1 and CDR2 are LGHDT and YNNKEL (reference sequence). V lost 4 bases, J lost 7 bases, and 23 bases lay in between. CDR3 length equals 16 residues. CDR3 sequence: CASSLLGGHRLGEQYF. The CDR3 DNA follows: TGTGCCAGCAGCCTCCTAGGTGGGCATCGCCTTGGGGAGCAGTACTTC.

This clonotype was counted a few times. This sequence joins TRBV30 and TRBJ2-7; no clear D. The CDR3 length is 14 residues. With 1 base removed from V and 5 bases from J, the gap between germline ends came to 15 bases. Germline CDR1 is GTSNPN and CDR2 is SVGIG (reference sequence). The CDR3 DNA reads as TGTGCCTGGAGTGCTCGACGGGTTTTGGACGAGCAGTACTTC. Residues: CAWSARRVLDEQYF.

This clonotype turned up a few times. This CDR3 reads CSVEGKETQYF. The CDR3 DNA reads as TGCAGCGTTGAAGGGAAAGAGACCCAGTACTTC. The chain joins TRBV29-1 to TRBJ2-5, with D uncertain. The germline CDR1 and CDR2 sequences are SQVTM and ANQGSEA. V gave up 1 base and J gave up 3 bases, with 3 bases separating them. This CDR3 is built from 11 residues.

The V call is TRBV11-3, the J call TRBJ1-5, with 12 bases fitting TRBD1. This CDR3 region has 17 residues. V was pared by 8 bases and J by 2 bases, with 10 bases of the junction left unmatched. Germline CDR1 is SGHNT and CDR2 is YENEEA. The CDR3: CASGKGQGAGGNQPQHF. Here the CDR3 DNA reads TGTGCCAGCGGGAAGGGACAGGGGGCAGGGGGCAATCAGCCCCAGCATTTT.

This clonotype was seen a few times. V usage is TRBV6-2 or TRBV6-3 and J usage is TRBJ1-2; possible D gene TRBD1, 6 bases. The CDR3 loop spans 14 amino acids. Germline V gene lookup returns CDR1 MNHEY and CDR2 SVGEGT. With 2 bases removed from V and 4 bases from J, the gap between germline ends came to 11 bases. The CDR3 region is CASSYGQRVYGYTF. The CDR3 nucleotides are TGTGCCAGCAGTTACGGACAGCGGGTCTATGGCTACACCTTC.

CDR3 residues: CATSGRQGAGTEAFF. The DNA of the CDR3 is TGTGCCACCAGCGGCAGACAGGGGGCTGGGACTGAAGCTTTCTTT. The chain combines TRBV15 with TRBJ1-1; 10 nucleotides match TRBD1. The CDR3 extends over 15 amino acids. Germline V gene data show CDR1 as LNHNV and CDR2 as YYDKDF (reference sequence). The V segment lost 5 bases and the J segment 5 bases; nucleotides outside the gene matches: 8.

This clonotype was observed a few times. The gene calls are TRBV4-2 and TRBJ2-2; TRBD1 matches 8 bases. The CDR3 has 17 amino acids. Germline values: CDR1 LGHNA, CDR2 YNFKEQ. The J segment lost 4 bases and the V segment lost 0 bases, leaving 7 bases of the junction unmatched. The CDR3 DNA follows: TGTGCCAGCAGCCAAGATCGCAGGGGGCTGTCCACCGGGGAGCTGTTTTTT. It is translated as CASSQDRRGLSTGELFF.

The chain links TRBV5-1 to TRBJ2-7; TRBD1 aligns across 8 bases. This CDR3 comprises 14 residues. Losses at the gene ends were 4 bases for V and 3 bases for J; bases not matched to a gene: 6. The germline CDR1 and CDR2 sequences are SGHRS and YFSETQ. The CDR3, as DNA: TGCGCCAGCAGCCTTACGACAGGGGTCTACGAGCAGTACTTC. Amino acids: CASSLTTGVYEQYF.

This clonotype has a handful of counts. This chain joins TRBV12-3 or TRBV12-4 and TRBJ2-7; 7 bases agree with TRBD2. The CDR3 consists of 13 residues. V was clipped by 1 base and J by 5 bases; unmatched bases: 2. The CDR3 loop is CASSLGGGNEQYF. DNA for the CDR3: TGTGCCAGCAGTTTAGGGGGAGGGAACGAGCAGTACTTC.

This chain connects TRBV5-1 to TRBJ2-7; no firm D call. Trimming removed 3 bases at V and 0 bases at J, with 10 bases between. Germline values: CDR1 SGHRS, CDR2 YFSETQ. The CDR3 has 14 amino acids. The CDR3 reads CASSSQDSSYEQYF. Written as DNA, the CDR3 is TGCGCCAGCAGCTCGCAGGATTCCTCCTACGAGCAGTACTTC.

The CDR3 bases are TGCGCCAGCACCCCTCGGCTGGGTCCCCCCCACGAGCAGTACTTC. Protein: CASTPRLGPPHEQYF. This chain links TRBV5-1 with TRBJ2-7; the D is unclear. CDR3 length equals 15 residues. The V and J ends lost 6 bases and 5 bases respectively, with 21 bases between them. Germline CDR1 reads SGHRS; CDR2 reads YFSETQ.

This clonotype was picked up many times. The CDR3 DNA is TGTGCCAGCAGTGAATCTCCCCTACAGGGGCGGACGGCCGAGCAGTACTTC. This codes for CASSESPLQGRTAEQYF. The V and J genes are TRBV25-1 and TRBJ2-7, with 7 bases lining up with TRBD1. Per germline, CDR1 MGHDK and CDR2 SYGVNS. The V segment lost 1 base and the J segment 6 bases; nucleotides outside the gene matches: 15. The CDR3 totals 17 residues.

In regard to this clonotype: One end of the junction does not line up with germline, which may come from a read error. The CDR3 DNA sequence: TGCAGTGCATCCGGGAGGAACACCGGGGAGCTGATTTTT. It encodes CSASGRNTGELIF. The chain couples TRBV20-1 to TRBJ2-2; 7 positions agree with TRBD2. Per the germline V gene, CDR1 is DFQATT and CDR2 is SNEGSKA (reference sequence). This CDR3 has 13 amino acids.

This chain uses TRBV6-2 or TRBV6-3 with TRBJ2-7; 8 positions match TRBD1. This CDR3 spans 14 amino acids. Trimming cost V 4 bases and J 4 bases; bases outside gene matches: 6. Germline V lookup: CDR1 MNHEY, CDR2 SVGEGT. Here the CDR3 reads CASSWEDRVYEQYF. The DNA for the CDR3 is TGTGCCAGCAGTTGGGAGGACAGGGTTTACGAGCAGTACTTC.

J is TRBJ2-1 and V is TRBV28; D unresolved. The CDR3 has 13 residues. CDR1 is MDHEN and CDR2 is SYDVKM in the germline V gene. V was cut by 3 bases and J by 7 bases, with 10 bases left in between. The CDR3, as DNA: TGTGCCAGCAGTTTGGGGTCCGAGAATGAGCAGTTCTTC. Protein sequence: CASSLGSENEQFF.

V is TRBV20-1 and J is TRBJ2-1, with 8 nucleotides matching TRBD2. The germline gives CDR1 DFQATT, CDR2 SNEGSKA (reference sequence). The CDR3 covers 18 residues. J lost 9 bases, V lost 3 bases, and 22 bases had no gene match. Written as DNA, the CDR3 is TGCAGTGCTAGGCCCTTACTACCCACTAGCGGAGTAATGATTGAGCAGTTCTTC. Its protein is CSARPLLPTSGVMIEQFF.

Worth noting for this clonotype: Mismatch with germline at one junction end may stem from a read error. V usage is TRBV12-3 or TRBV12-4 and J usage is TRBJ1-5, with 11 bases aligning to TRBD1. The CDR3 loop spans 14 amino acids. The CDR3 reads CAISSGTGGQPQQF. CDR3 in DNA: TGTGCCATCTCATCTGGGACAGGGGGTCAGCCCCAGCAATTT.

This clonotype was counted only a few times. This chain links TRBV19 with TRBJ2-7, with D tentatively TRBD1 (5 bases). The CDR3 spans 14 residues. The germline gives CDR1 LNHDA, CDR2 SQIVND (reference sequence). V lost 6 bases and J lost 4, with 16 bases in between. CDR3 residues: CASSRTLDKYEQYF. The DNA of the CDR3 is TGTGCCAGTAGCCGAACCCTGGACAAATACGAGCAGTACTTC.

The chain employs TRBV24-1 and TRBJ1-1; D call uncertain. This CDR3 has 14 residues. Trimming left V 2 bases short and J 0 bases short, with 6 bases between. Germline lookup yields CDR1 KGHDR and CDR2 SFDVKD. The CDR3 here is CATSDSQVNTEAFF. CDR3 bases: TGTGCCACCAGTGATTCGCAGGTGAACACTGAAGCTTTCTTT.

The genes are TRBV9 and TRBJ2-1; TRBD2 agrees at 11 bases. Germline V gives CDR1 SGDLS, CDR2 YYNGEE. The V segment lost 3 bases and the J segment 6 bases; nucleotides outside the gene matches: 5. This CDR3 contains 15 residues. The CDR3 region has the DNA TGTGCCAGCAGCGGCACTAGCGGGAGATCCAATGAGCAGTTCTTC. Its protein product is CASSGTSGRSNEQFF.

The sample holds many counts of this clonotype. This chain joins TRBV29-1 and TRBJ2-6, with D possibly matching TRBD1 (6 bases). This CDR3 has 16 amino acids. The V and J ends lost 2 bases and 0 bases respectively, with 11 bases between them. Germline loops: CDR1 SQVTM, CDR2 ANQGSEA. The CDR3: CSVERDTDSGANVLTF. The CDR3 bases are TGCAGCGTTGAACGGGACACCGACTCTGGGGCCAACGTCCTGACTTTC.

The gene calls are TRBV18 and TRBJ1-2, with D perhaps matching TRBD1 (5 bases). The germline gives CDR1 KGHSH, CDR2 LQKENI. This CDR3 comprises 15 residues. Trimming removed 0 bases from V and 7 bases from J, with 15 bases in between. The CDR3 DNA sequence: TGTGCCAGCTCACCACCGGGCAGGGAGTCAGGTGGCTACACCTTC. Translation: CASSPPGRESGGYTF.

There are a few counts of this clonotype. V gene TRBV9 combines with J gene TRBJ2-1; 10 bases are a match to TRBD2. Germline V gene data show CDR1 as SGDLS and CDR2 as YYNGEE. V trimming: 0 bases; J trimming: 7 bases; junction bases outside the gene matches: 7. The CDR3 runs to 16 residues. The CDR3 bases are TGTGCCAGCAGCGTAGCCAGCGGGAGGGCCTTAAATGAGCAGTTCTTC. Translating gives CASSVASGRALNEQFF.

This clonotype was detected once. The chain couples TRBV19 to TRBJ1-5; no clear D gene. Germline CDR1 reads LNHDA; CDR2 reads SQIVND (reference sequence). The V and J ends lost 0 bases and 3 bases respectively, with 12 bases between them. The CDR3 is 16 amino acids. The CDR3 region is CASSIEGRGVNQPQHF. In nucleotides, the CDR3 is TGTGCCAGTAGTATAGAGGGTAGAGGCGTCAATCAGCCCCAGCATTTT.

V is TRBV9 and J is TRBJ2-5; D is possibly TRBD2 (5 bases). V gave up 4 bases and J gave up 4 bases, with 17 bases separating them. Germline V lookup: CDR1 SGDLS, CDR2 YYNGEE. This CDR3 is built from 15 residues. The CDR3 loop reads CASSPRTPAGETQYF. CDR3 DNA: TGTGCCAGCAGCCCGAGAACCCCTGCGGGAGAGACCCAGTACTTC.